A single sample gave rise to the 19 T cell receptor beta chains below, sequenced in a study of control samples from healthy donors and cancer patients. Generated by immunoSEQ multiplex PCR, the TCRdb table keeps only in-frame clones and is missing some. Of roughly 180,000 clones in the sample, around 95% were seen once. The sequencing input was blood. Receptors originate from a woman in her fifties or sixties in good health.

The chain links TRBV5-4 to TRBJ1-5; 9 nucleotides match TRBD1. CDR1 and CDR2 from the germline V gene are SGHNT and YYREEE (reference sequence). J was trimmed by 6 bases and V by 3 bases; bases with no gene match: 13. This CDR3 is 17 amino acids long. As DNA, the CDR3 is TGTGCCAGCAGCTCCGGTCCCGGGACAGGGAATAGTCAGCCCCAGCATTTT. Protein product: CASSSGPGTGNSQPQHF.

The V and J genes are TRBV7-2 and TRBJ2-5; 9 nucleotides align to TRBD1. The CDR3 contains 14 residues. After removal of 3 bases from V and 4 bases from J, the junction contained 3 bases not matched to a gene. From germline, CDR1 is SGHTA and CDR2 FQGNSA. CDR3 loop: CASSFGTGLETQYF. The CDR3 DNA is TGTGCCAGCAGCTTCGGGACAGGGCTAGAGACCCAGTACTTC.

The chain couples TRBV14 to TRBJ1-2; possible D gene TRBD1, 6 bases. Germline assignment: CDR1 SGHDN and CDR2 FVKESK. The CDR3 has 15 residues. V was clipped by 0 bases and J by 7 bases, with 15 bases between them. The CDR3 loop is CASSQDGGGRGGYTF. In DNA, the CDR3 is TGTGCCAGCAGCCAAGATGGCGGGGGGCGAGGTGGCTACACCTTC.

This CDR3 is CASSVGGGNTIYF. The DNA of the CDR3 is TGTGCCAGCAGCGTAGGGGGTGGAAACACCATATATTTT. The chain is built from TRBV5-4 and TRBJ1-3; TRBD1 might be the D (6 bases). Per the germline V gene, CDR1 is SGHNT and CDR2 is YYREEE (reference sequence). The CDR3 consists of 13 residues. V was trimmed by 4 bases and J by 3 bases, leaving 8 bases between them.

The rearrangement joins TRBV18 to TRBJ1-1; a weak D match, TRBD1 (5 bases). CDR1 and CDR2 (germline): KGHSH, LQKENI. The V gene lost 6 bases and the J gene lost 4 bases, with 12 bases spanning the gap. There are 13 residues in the CDR3. The CDR3, as DNA: TGTGCCAGCTCGCCTCCAGGGCGCACTGAAGCTTTCTTT. This translates into CASSPPGRTEAFF. The entire variable domain, with the rest obtained from reference TRBV18 and TRBJ1-1, is as follows: NAGVMQNPRHLVRRRGQEARLRCSPMKGHSHVYWYRQLPEEGLKFMVYLQKENIIDESGMPKERFSAEFPKEGPSILRIQQVVRGDSAAYFCASSPPGRTEAFFGQGTRLTVV.

V gene TRBV6-4 combines with J gene TRBJ1-4; D not resolved. Germline CDR1 MRHNA, CDR2 SNTAGT. With 3 bases removed from V and 7 bases from J, the gap between germline ends came to 12 bases. The CDR3 spans 14 residues. This CDR3 reads CASSDNLESEKLFF. CDR3 sequence (DNA): TGTGCCAGCAGTGATAACCTCGAAAGTGAAAAACTGTTTTTT.

The chain recombines TRBV28 with TRBJ2-7; D is possibly TRBD1 (5 bases). The CDR3 has 12 amino acids. V was trimmed by 2 bases and J by 6 bases, leaving 8 bases between them. Germline CDR1 is MDHEN and CDR2 is SYDVKM. CDR3 sequence (DNA): TGTGCCAGCAGTTTAATCCAGGGCGAGCAGTACTTC. This sequence encodes CASSLIQGEQYF.

CDR3 loop: CASSFGNSPLHF. The CDR3 DNA sequence: TGTGCCAGCAGCTTTGGTAATTCACCCCTCCACTTT. This chain uses TRBV11-1 with TRBJ1-6; D remains unclear. This CDR3 region has 12 residues. Trimming cost V 3 bases and J 6 bases, with 3 bases left between them. CDR1 is SGHAT and CDR2 is FQDESV in the germline V gene (reference sequence).

The chain couples TRBV5-1 to TRBJ1-4; D uncertain. Deletions cut 4 bases from V and 0 bases from J, with 10 bases between. CDR1 and CDR2 from the germline V gene are SGHRS and YFSETQ. CDR3 length: 15 amino acids. The CDR3 bases are TGCGCCAGCAGCCGGGAGAAGGCAACTAATGAAAAACTGTTTTTT. Its translation: CASSREKATNEKLFF.

This clone has a single count. This sequence joins TRBV6-2 or TRBV6-3 and TRBJ1-2, with D possibly matching TRBD1 (5 bases). The CDR3 has 12 amino acids. V was cut by 4 bases and J by 4 bases, with 7 bases left in between. Germline CDR1 MNHEY, CDR2 SVGEGT. The CDR3 nucleotides are TGTGCCAGCAGTTCACAGGCCTATGGCTACACCTTC. Its protein is CASSSQAYGYTF.

This rearrangement joins TRBV12-5 to TRBJ1-1; no clear D. With 2 bases removed from V and 2 bases from J, the gap between germline ends came to 6 bases. This CDR3 is 13 amino acids long. Germline V gene data show CDR1 as LGHNT and CDR2 as FRNRAP. The DNA of the CDR3 is TGTGCTAGTGGTTTGCAGGTAAACACTGAAGCTTTCTTT. This codes for CASGLQVNTEAFF.

The genes are TRBV5-1 and TRBJ2-2; TRBD1 matches at 8 bases. The germline CDR1 and CDR2 sequences are SGHRS and YFSETQ. CDR3 size: 17 residues. The J segment lost 8 bases and the V segment lost 0 bases, leaving 12 bases of the junction unmatched. Here the CDR3 reads CASSLAPDRVDEGELFF. CDR3 bases: TGCGCCAGCAGCTTGGCCCCGGACAGGGTAGACGAAGGGGAGCTGTTTTTT.

The rearrangement links TRBV6-2 or TRBV6-3 to TRBJ2-7; D remains unclear. Trimming took off 2 bases at V and 2 bases at J, with 10 bases between the two ends. Germline loops: CDR1 MNHEY, CDR2 SVGEGT. CDR3 length: 14 amino acids. This CDR3 is CASSYLAATYEQYF. The CDR3 DNA is TGTGCCAGCAGTTACCTGGCTGCCACCTACGAGCAGTACTTC.

The chain joins TRBV30 to TRBJ2-2; D not certain. CDR1 and CDR2 from the germline V gene are GTSNPN and SVGIG (reference sequence). There are 11 residues in the CDR3. Trimming took 1 base from V and 7 from J, leaving 4 bases between them. Here the CDR3 DNA reads TGTGCCTGGAGTGAACGCGGGGAGCTGTTTTTT. Translation: CAWSERGELFF.

The chain joins TRBV4-3 to TRBJ2-1; D unclear. V shed 3 bases and J shed 3 bases, with 6 bases lying between them. The CDR3 runs 13 residues. Germline V gives CDR1 LGHNA, CDR2 YSLEER. Here the CDR3 DNA reads TGCGCCAGCAGCCAGGCCAGCTACAATGAGCAGTTCTTC. This translates into CASSQASYNEQFF.

This chain uses TRBV11-2 with TRBJ1-2; a possible D gene is TRBD1 (5 bases). This CDR3 region has 15 residues. With 4 bases removed from V and 4 bases from J, the gap between germline ends came to 16 bases. Germline CDR1 reads SGHAT; CDR2 reads FQNNGV. In nucleotides, the CDR3 is TGTGCCAGCAGCTCGGGGACCGGGCAGGGCTATGGCTACACCTTC. Amino acids: CASSSGTGQGYGYTF.

V gene TRBV29-1 combines with J gene TRBJ1-2; D ambiguous. Germline assignment: CDR1 SQVTM and CDR2 ANQGSEA. The CDR3 spans 11 residues. V was clipped by 8 bases and J by 8 bases, with 15 bases between them. The CDR3 DNA reads TGCAGCCTCGGACTTCCCGAGGGCTACACCTTC. It is translated as CSLGLPEGYTF.

This chain joins TRBV15 and TRBJ1-1; D not resolved. The CDR3 loop spans 14 amino acids. CDR1 is LNHNV, CDR2 YYDKDF, per germline (reference sequence). V lost 1 base and J 1 base, leaving 7 bases between the germline ends. The CDR3 DNA is TGTGCCACCAGCAGAGGGCAGAGGAACACTGAAGCTTTCTTT. It is translated as CATSRGQRNTEAFF.

This clone was recorded only once. V and J are TRBV6-2 or TRBV6-3 and TRBJ1-4; D is possibly TRBD1 (5 bases). V was pared by 4 bases and J by 3 bases, with 15 bases between. This CDR3 region has 16 residues. The germline V gene has CDR1 MNHEY and CDR2 SVGEGT. This CDR3 is CASSSAGKGSNEKLFF. CDR3 coding DNA: TGTGCCAGCAGTTCGGCAGGGAAGGGGTCTAATGAAAAACTGTTTTTT.